Below are 28 T cell receptor beta chains sequenced from a single sample in a study of T cells after yellow fever vaccination. One entry per CDR3 protein, called by TCRdb with MiXCR from the 5' RACE reads. Here the sample spans roughly 68,000 distinct CDR3 sequences, less than 8.5% being singletons. This specimen consisted of CD8+ T cells sorted from PBMCs, obtained approximately 40 days after the first yellow fever vaccination. The receptors were sampled from a man younger than 30 who received the YFV17D yellow fever vaccine.

Many counts were recorded for this clonotype. This chain links TRBV7-9 with TRBJ1-1, with D uncertain. The V end was cut by 0 bases, the J end by 10 bases, with 9 bases between. Germline V lookup: CDR1 SEHNR, CDR2 FQNEAQ (reference sequence). This CDR3 region has 12 residues. This chain's CDR3 is CASSLAAMAAFF. Written as DNA, the CDR3 is TGTGCCAGCAGCTTAGCCGCGATGGCAGCTTTCTTT. The full variable domain, with the rest looked up from reference TRBV7-9 and TRBJ1-1, is DTGVSQNPRHKITKRGQNVTFRCDPISEHNRLYWYRQTLGQGPEFLTYFQNEAQLEKSRLLSDRFSAERPKGSFSTLEIQRTEQGDSAMYLCASSLAAMAAFFGQGTRLTVV.

The chain joins TRBV4-1 to TRBJ2-3; TRBD1 agrees at 9 bases. The CDR3 is 16 amino acids. V lost 0 bases and J lost 2; bases outside the gene matches: 3. Germline V gene lookup returns CDR1 MGHRA and CDR2 YSYEKL. The CDR3 spells CASSQETGGYTDTQYF. CDR3 DNA sequence: TGCGCCAGCAGCCAAGAGACAGGGGGTTACACAGATACGCAGTATTTT.

Many counts were recorded for this clonotype. The chain uses TRBV2 and TRBJ1-1; D not certain. The germline CDR1 and CDR2 sequences are SNHLY and FYNNEI. Trimming took 5 bases from V and 1 from J, leaving 11 bases between them. This CDR3 comprises 14 residues. CDR3 amino acids: CASSQRAGNTEAFF. DNA for the CDR3: TGTGCCAGCAGTCAAAGGGCAGGGAACACTGAAGCTTTCTTT.

This clonotype has ten or more counts. The gene calls are TRBV20-1 and TRBJ2-5; D remains ambiguous. Trimming cost V 4 bases and J 2 bases, with 14 bases left between them. Looked up from germline, CDR1 is DFQATT and CDR2 is SNEGSKA (reference sequence). The CDR3 sequence is 14 residues long. The CDR3 loop reads CSATKDVTQETQYF. Written as DNA, the CDR3 is TGCAGTGCTACCAAGGACGTTACTCAAGAGACCCAGTACTTC.

The sample holds many counts of this clonotype. The chain recombines TRBV20-1 with TRBJ2-5; 10 bases match TRBD2. CDR1 is DFQATT, CDR2 SNEGSKA, per germline (reference sequence). The CDR3 is made up of 16 amino acids. The V gene end was trimmed by 0 bases and the J gene end by 0 bases; junction bases not matched to a gene: 4. CDR3 nucleotides: TGCAGTGCTAGAGACCTAGCGGGGGCGTACCAAGAGACCCAGTACTTC. Residues: CSARDLAGAYQETQYF.

This clonotype was observed at least ten times. The chain recombines TRBV9 with TRBJ2-1, with TRBD2 matching over 11 bases. The length of the CDR3 is 16 residues. V was pared by 0 bases and J by 8 bases, with 7 bases of the junction left unmatched. Germline loops: CDR1 SGDLS, CDR2 YYNGEE. In DNA, the CDR3 is TGTGCCAGCAGCGTAGAGTCTAGCGGGGGGAACTATGAGCAGTTCTTC. Translated, it gives CASSVESSGGNYEQFF.

At least ten counts were recorded for this clonotype. DNA of the CDR3: TGTGCCAGCTCACCCCCTGGGACAGGGGCCCTCTACGAGCAGTACTTC. Its protein product is CASSPPGTGALYEQYF. This chain links TRBV18 with TRBJ2-7; TRBD1 agrees at 10 bases. The length of the CDR3 is 16 residues. The junction had 8 bases not matched to a gene; V was cut back by 3 bases and J by 3 bases. Germline CDR1 and CDR2: KGHSH and LQKENI.

This clonotype was recorded at least ten times. J is TRBJ2-3 and V is TRBV29-1, with a weak D call TRBD2 (6 bases). Germline V gene lookup returns CDR1 SQVTM and CDR2 ANQGSEA. Trimming shortened V by 4 bases and J by 4 bases, and 12 bases separated the two germline ends. The CDR3 extends over 13 amino acids. The CDR3 region is CSVGGVEADTQYF. CDR3 coding DNA: TGCAGCGTTGGGGGGGTTGAGGCAGATACGCAGTATTTT.

A word on this clonotype: One end of the junction varies from germline; a read error may be responsible. V is TRBV11-1 and J is TRBJ2-1; 11 bases align to TRBD2. Germline CDR1 and CDR2: SGHAT and FQDESV (reference sequence). The CDR3 spans 16 residues. This CDR3 reads CASSYLTSGVLNERFF. The CDR3, as DNA: TGTGCCAGCAGCTACCTGACTAGCGGGGTATTAAATGAGCGGTTCTTC.

This clonotype was found a few times. This chain uses TRBV20-1 with TRBJ1-1; weak D call: TRBD1 (5 bases). This CDR3 contains 14 residues. Trimming took off 2 bases at V and 10 bases at J, with 20 bases between the two ends. Looked up from germline, CDR1 is DFQATT and CDR2 is SNEGSKA (reference sequence). CDR3 in DNA: TGCAGTGCTAGACACCCCCCGGGGGATCTCGGAGCTTTCTTT. This codes for CSARHPPGDLGAFF.

This clonotype was counted many times. The chain couples TRBV20-1 to TRBJ2-4; D gene ambiguous. This CDR3 comprises 14 residues. CDR1 and CDR2 (germline): DFQATT, SNEGSKA (reference sequence). Trimming removed 4 bases at V and 0 bases at J, with 10 bases between. The CDR3 spells CSATSVGAKNIQYF. CDR3 bases: TGCAGTGCTACCAGCGTGGGAGCCAAAAACATTCAGTACTTC.

This clonotype was recorded many times. DNA of the CDR3: TGTTCTGGGAGGCCAGCGAACACCGGGGAGCTGTTTTTT. This encodes CSGRPANTGELFF. The rearrangement links TRBV7-8 to TRBJ2-2; weak D call: TRBD2 (6 bases). This CDR3 contains 13 residues. The germline V gene has CDR1 SGHVS and CDR2 FQNEAQ.

The table lists this clonotype with many counts. The chain has TRBV20-1 and TRBJ2-3; TRBD2 matches at 9 bases. Germline V gives CDR1 DFQATT, CDR2 SNEGSKA (reference sequence). The CDR3 runs to 19 residues. The trim removed 1 base at V and 4 bases at J, leaving 18 bases unmatched. The CDR3 loop reads CSARVPKLGLAHRPDTQYF. The CDR3, as DNA: TGCAGTGCTAGAGTACCAAAGCTGGGACTAGCACATCGTCCAGATACGCAGTATTTT.

The gene calls are TRBV16 and TRBJ1-1; 8 nucleotides agree with TRBD1. Germline V gene lookup returns CDR1 KGHSY and CDR2 FQNENV. The CDR3 length is 15 residues. After removal of 4 bases from V and 1 base from J, the junction contained 5 bases not matched to a gene. This chain's CDR3 is CASSRITGGNTEAFF. The CDR3 nucleotides are TGTGCCAGCAGCCGAATCACAGGGGGGAACACTGAAGCTTTCTTT.

In this sample, this clonotype turned up many times. The chain links TRBV11-2 to TRBJ2-1, with TRBD2 matching over 7 bases. After removal of 4 bases from V and 4 bases from J, the junction contained 4 bases not matched to a gene. CDR1 SGHAT and CDR2 FQNNGV come from the germline V gene. This CDR3 is 14 amino acids long. The CDR3 coding sequence is TGTGCCAGCAGCTGGGGAGGGAGGTACAATGAGCAGTTCTTC. Translation gives CASSWGGRYNEQFF.

CDR3: CASSPQGLPFKNIQYF. In nucleotides, the CDR3 is TGCGCCAGCAGCCCGCAAGGACTGCCCTTCAAAAACATTCAGTACTTC. J is TRBJ2-4 and V is TRBV4-3; TRBD2 might be the D (5 bases). Germline V lookup: CDR1 LGHNA, CDR2 YSLEER. V gave up 4 bases and J gave up 3 bases, with 16 bases separating them. The CDR3 contains 16 residues.

This clonotype was counted many times. The rearrangement uses TRBV12-3 or TRBV12-4 and TRBJ2-3, with 13 bases aligning to TRBD2. The CDR3 length is 19 residues. V lost 5 bases and J lost 0; bases outside the gene matches: 11. Here the CDR3 reads CASSDPGLAGALSTDTQYF. The DNA for the CDR3 is TGTGCCAGCAGTGACCCTGGACTAGCGGGGGCCCTTAGCACAGATACGCAGTATTTT.

This clonotype was seen repeatedly, ten times or more. The chain has TRBV7-6 and TRBJ2-7; D is uncertain. Trimming took 2 bases from V and 5 from J, leaving 4 bases between them. The germline V gene has CDR1 SGHVS and CDR2 FNYEAQ. CDR3 length: 11 amino acids. The CDR3 here is CASSLLDEQYF. The CDR3 nucleotides read TGTGCCAGCAGCTTACTGGACGAGCAGTACTTC.

This clonotype was counted at least ten times. V is TRBV12-3 or TRBV12-4 and J is TRBJ2-3; no definite D call. V was clipped by 1 base and J by 6 bases, with 5 bases between them. This CDR3 spans 12 amino acids. The CDR3 sequence is CASSLDGDTQYF. In DNA form, the CDR3 reads TGTGCCAGCAGTTTAGATGGGGATACGCAGTATTTT.

This clonotype was observed many times. The J gene is TRBJ2-7, the V gene TRBV7-9; no firm D call. Per the germline V gene, CDR1 is SEHNR and CDR2 is FQNEAQ (reference sequence). The CDR3 extends over 17 amino acids. Trimming left V 1 base short and J 1 base short, with 17 bases between. The CDR3 region has the DNA TGTGCCAGCAGCTTAGAAGAACAGTCCAGCTGGTCCTACGAGCAGTACTTC. Amino acids: CASSLEEQSSWSYEQYF.

This clonotype came up many times. This chain links TRBV3-1 with TRBJ1-2; no clear D gene. The germline V and J ends were trimmed by 4 bases and 3 bases, with 15 bases remaining between them. CDR1 and CDR2 from the germline V gene are LGHDT and YNNKEL (reference sequence). This CDR3 is 15 amino acids long. Here the CDR3 DNA reads TGTGCCAGCAGCCTCTCAGCGCTGGGCGACTATGGCTACACCTTC. It is translated as CASSLSALGDYGYTF.

This clonotype has only a few counts. This chain uses TRBV7-8 with TRBJ1-2; D unclear. The germline CDR1 and CDR2 sequences are SGHVS and FQNEAQ. V was trimmed by 5 bases and J by 4 bases, leaving 14 bases between them. The CDR3 spans 14 residues. CDR3 sequence reads: CASSPAISGYGYTF. The CDR3, as DNA: TGTGCCAGCAGCCCGGCAATCTCCGGCTATGGCTACACCTTC.

This clonotype turned up a few times. This CDR3 reads CSAREGNPQGGWETQYF. The CDR3 DNA reads TGCAGTGCTAGAGAGGGGAACCCACAGGGGGGATGGGAGACCCAGTACTTC. The rearrangement joins TRBV20-1 to TRBJ2-5; 8 bases are shared with TRBD1. The junction had 14 bases not matched to a gene; V was cut back by 0 bases and J by 5 bases. Germline values: CDR1 DFQATT, CDR2 SNEGSKA (reference sequence). This CDR3 comprises 17 residues.

This clonotype was seen at least ten times. The V gene is TRBV5-1, the J gene TRBJ1-1, with a tentative D call TRBD1 (6 bases). The germline V and J ends were trimmed by 4 bases and 1 base, with 14 bases remaining between them. The CDR3 is made up of 15 amino acids. Germline-derived CDR1 and CDR2 are SGHRS and YFSETQ. The CDR3: CASSRGTTGNTEAFF. CDR3 sequence (DNA): TGCGCCAGCAGCCGGGGAACGACAGGGAACACTGAAGCTTTCTTT.

The table lists this clonotype with many counts. This chain links TRBV7-2 with TRBJ2-3, with 8 bases lining up with TRBD2. J was trimmed by 1 base and V by 7 bases; bases with no gene match: 7. The CDR3 extends over 15 amino acids. The germline CDR1 and CDR2 sequences are SGHTA and FQGNSA. CDR3 loop: CASTQPRGGTDTQYF. For the CDR3, the DNA is TGTGCCAGCACCCAACCGCGGGGGGGCACAGATACGCAGTATTTT.

Worth noting for this clonotype: Given a much more abundant clone one base away, this may be a read error. This chain joins TRBV7-2 and TRBJ2-1; D is unclear. Germline V gives CDR1 SGHTA, CDR2 FQGNSA. This CDR3 has 12 amino acids. V lost 11 bases and J 2 bases, leaving 10 bases between the germline ends. DNA of the CDR3: TGTGCCGGCAAAATAGCCTACAATGAGCAGTTCTTC. Translating gives CAGKIAYNEQFF.

Ten or more counts support this clonotype. J is TRBJ2-3 and V is TRBV11-2, with D hard to call. Between the trimmed V and J ends, which lost 5 bases and 4 bases, there was a span of 10 bases. The CDR3 is 13 amino acids. Germline V CDR1 and CDR2: SGHAT, FQNNGV. In DNA form, the CDR3 reads TGTGCCAGCAGCCTGGCTGTTCCAGATACGCAGTATTTT. This codes for CASSLAVPDTQYF.

This sequence joins TRBV7-9 and TRBJ2-7; D is perhaps TRBD1 (5 bases). The CDR3 covers 17 residues. Trimming cost V 3 bases and J 4 bases, with 22 bases left between them. Germline loops: CDR1 SEHNR, CDR2 FQNEAQ (reference sequence). The CDR3 region is CASSFDSGRALWYEQYF. The CDR3 DNA is TGTGCCAGCAGCTTTGATTCAGGGCGCGCCCTATGGTACGAGCAGTACTTC.